This T cell receptor (beta chain) was obtained from a study of tumor and adjacent non-tumor tissue in lung cancer. Background on the study: Stage I to III disease affected roughly 10 men and roughly five women aged about 30 to 85. Samples averaged about 3.8 million productive TCRbeta reads each. Overall study results and limits: In normal lung, the top 100 clones were significantly more dominant than in tumor. Compared with tumor, normal lung showed significantly lower TCR diversity.

A modified ARM-PCR protocol with three rounds of nested PCR amplified TCRbeta. TCRdb redid the calling of the multiplex PCR reads with MiXCR, one entry per CDR3 protein. This table has tens of thousands of distinct CDR3 sequences, just over 65% appearing once. There are 13 residues in the CDR3. With 6 bases removed from V and 4 bases from J, the gap between germline ends came to 13 bases. This clonotype occurred once. Its antigen remains unidentified. RNA was extracted from bulk tissue without any cell sorting. Material for sequencing was lung tumor tissue. This sequence joins TRBV12-3 or TRBV12-4 and TRBJ2-7; D call uncertain. The source of this sequence is a man in his sixties with non-small cell lung cancer. CDR3 region: CASSHTGGYEQYF. In nucleotides, the CDR3 is TGTGCCAGCAGCCACACGGGCGGATACGAGCAGTACTTC.